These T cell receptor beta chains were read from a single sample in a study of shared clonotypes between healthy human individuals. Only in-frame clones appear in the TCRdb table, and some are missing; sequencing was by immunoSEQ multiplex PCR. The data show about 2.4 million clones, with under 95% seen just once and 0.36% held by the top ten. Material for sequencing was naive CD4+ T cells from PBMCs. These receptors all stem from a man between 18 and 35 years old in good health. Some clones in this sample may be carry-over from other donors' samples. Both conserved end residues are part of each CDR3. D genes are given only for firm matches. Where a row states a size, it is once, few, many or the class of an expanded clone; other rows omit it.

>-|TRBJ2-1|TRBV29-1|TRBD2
TGCAGCGTTGCGCGCGGGAGCTCCTACAATGAGCAGTTCTTC
CSVARGSSYNEQFF
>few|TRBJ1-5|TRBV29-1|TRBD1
TGCAGCGTTGAAGGGACAGGGAATCAGCCCCAGCATTTT
CSVEGTGNQPQHF
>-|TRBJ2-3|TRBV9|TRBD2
TGTGCCAGCACGGCTAGCGGGAACACAGATACGCAGTATTTT
CASTASGNTDTQYF
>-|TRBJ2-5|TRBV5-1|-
TGCGCCAGCAGCTTGGGCAGGAGTCCGCAAGAGACCCAGTACTTC
CASSLGRSPQETQYF
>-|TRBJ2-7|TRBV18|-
TGTGCCAGCTCACGACAGAGCTCCTACGAGCAGTACTTC
CASSRQSSYEQYF
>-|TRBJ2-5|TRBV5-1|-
TGCGCCAGCAGCTTAGGCGGAGGGGGCGGAGAGACCCAGTACTTC
CASSLGGGGGETQYF
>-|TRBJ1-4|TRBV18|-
TGTGCCAGCTCACCACTAAGGGCCGGCCCCACTAATGAAAAACTGTTTTTT
CASSPLRAGPTNEKLFF
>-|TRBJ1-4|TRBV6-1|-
TGTGCCAGCAGTGAAAGGGGCCGTAATGAAAAACTGTTTTTT
CASSERGRNEKLFF
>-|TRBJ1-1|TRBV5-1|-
TGCGCCAGCAGCTCATACGGGCGAGGCGGCACTGAAGCTTTCTTT
CASSSYGRGGTEAFF
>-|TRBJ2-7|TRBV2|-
TGTGCCAGCAGTGAGGGCGGGAGAGGGGGCTACGAGCAGTACTTC
CASSEGGRGGYEQYF
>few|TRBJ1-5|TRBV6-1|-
TGTGCCAGCAGTGAGCACGGGAATCAGCCCCAGCATTTT
CASSEHGNQPQHF
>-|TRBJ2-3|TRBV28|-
TGTGCCAGCAGGCGGTGGGGAATATCTGCACTGTCTCCAGATACGCAGTATTTT
CASRRWGISALSPDTQYF
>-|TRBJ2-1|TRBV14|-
TGTGCCAGCAGCCAAGTTGAGACAGACTACAATGAGCAGTTCTTC
CASSQVETDYNEQFF
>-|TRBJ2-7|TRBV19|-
TGTGCCAGTAGTATAGGCAGGGCTTCCGAGCAGTACTTC
CASSIGRASEQYF
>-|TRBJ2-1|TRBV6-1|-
TGTGCCAGCAGCCCCCTGAGCGTTTACAATGAGCAGTTCTTC
CASSPLSVYNEQFF
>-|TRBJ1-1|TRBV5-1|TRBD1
TGCGCCAGCAGCCCAGGGACAGAGGGGGAAGCTTTCTTT
CASSPGTEGEAFF
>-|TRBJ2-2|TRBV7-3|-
TGTGCCAGCAGCGAGCAGATACAGGCGGCGGAGCCCCCCGGGGAGCTGTTTTTT
CASSEQIQAAEPPGELFF
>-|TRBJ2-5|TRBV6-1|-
TGTGCCAGCAGCAGAAGTGACCCGGAGGCCCAGTACTTC
CASSRSDPEAQYF
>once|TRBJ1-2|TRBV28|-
TGTGCCAGCAGTTTGCAGGGCAACTATGGCTACACCTTC
CASSLQGNYGYTF
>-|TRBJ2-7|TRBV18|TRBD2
TGTGCCAGCTCACCACCTGGAGCCCGCCCCGGGGGGGAGCAGTACTTC
CASSPPGARPGGEQYF
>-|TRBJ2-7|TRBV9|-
TGTGCCAGCAGCGTAGGAGGGCCAGAACCCTACGAGCAGTACTTC
CASSVGGPEPYEQYF
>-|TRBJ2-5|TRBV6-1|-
TGTGCCAGCAGCATCGAAGGGGGAACCGAGACCCAGTACTTC
CASSIEGGTETQYF
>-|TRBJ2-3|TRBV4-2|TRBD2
TGTGCCAGCAGCCAAGATCTAGCGGGGGGGACGACAGATACGCAGTATTTT
CASSQDLAGGTTDTQYF
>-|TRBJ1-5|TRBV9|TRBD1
TGTGCCAGCAGTCCCGAGGGGGCCTGGCAGCCCCAGCATTTT
CASSPEGAWQPQHF
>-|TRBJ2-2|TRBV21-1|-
TGTGCCAGGGCCCCGGGCCTTGGTGTGGTCAGGCTGTTTTTT
CARAPGLGVVRLFF
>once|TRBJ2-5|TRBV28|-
TGTGCCAGCGAACAGGGTAACCAAGAGACCCAGTACTTC
CASEQGNQETQYF
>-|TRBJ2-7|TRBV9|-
TGTGCCAGCAGCGTAGTTGGGTTCCCATACTACGAGCAGTACTTC
CASSVVGFPYYEQYF
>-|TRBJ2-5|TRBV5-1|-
TGCGCCAGCAGAGGGGGACTGTTTAGAGAGACCCAGTACTTC
CASRGGLFRETQYF
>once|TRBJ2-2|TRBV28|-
TGTGCCAGCAACGAGGGGGTAGTCAACACCGGGGAGCTGTTTTTT
CASNEGVVNTGELFF
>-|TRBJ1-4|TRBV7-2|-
TGTGCCAGCAGCTTAGGGGGGGGCCCTAATGAAAAACTGTTTTTT
CASSLGGGPNEKLFF
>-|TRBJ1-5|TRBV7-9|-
TGTGCCAGCAGCCACACCATACAGGGAGGGGGGCCCCAGCATTTT
CASSHTIQGGGPQHF
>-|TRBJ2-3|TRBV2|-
TGTGCCAGCAGTGATCAACGGGGGCACCTCCGGTTCCCAGATACGCAGTATTTT
CASSDQRGHLRFPDTQYF
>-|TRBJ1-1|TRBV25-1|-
TGTGCCAGCAGTGAATTTGTTGCAGGGAACACTGAAGCTTTCTTT
CASSEFVAGNTEAFF
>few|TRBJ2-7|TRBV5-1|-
TGCGCCAGCAGCCCAAGGGGATTCTACGAGCAGTACTTC
CASSPRGFYEQYF
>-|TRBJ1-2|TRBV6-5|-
TGTGCCAGCAGGGTCTCCTCGTTGAACTATGGCTACACCTTC
CASRVSSLNYGYTF
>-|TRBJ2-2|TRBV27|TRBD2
TGTGCCAGCAGTACGCTAGCGGGAGGCGACACCGGGGAGCTGTTTTTT
CASSTLAGGDTGELFF
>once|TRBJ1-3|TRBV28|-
TGTGCTTCCAGTTTAGGTGGCATCCTCTTCTCTGGAAACACCATATATTTT
CASSLGGILFSGNTIYF
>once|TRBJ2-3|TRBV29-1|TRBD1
TGCAGCGTCCAGGGGGTCCTCACAGATACGCAGTATTTT
CSVQGVLTDTQYF
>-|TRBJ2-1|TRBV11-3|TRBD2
TGTGCCAGCAGCTTATCAGGACTAGCGGGAGGGGGTGAGCAGTTCTTC
CASSLSGLAGGGEQFF
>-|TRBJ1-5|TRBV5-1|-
TGCGCCAGCAGCTTGAAAGGGGGAGACAATCAGCCCCAGCATTTT
CASSLKGGDNQPQHF
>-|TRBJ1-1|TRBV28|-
TGTGCCAGCAGTCCTCTACAGGGTTTAGGAGCTTTCTTT
CASSPLQGLGAFF
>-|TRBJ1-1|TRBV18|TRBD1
TGTGCCAGCTCACCACCGGCGGGACAGGGGGCCTTGAACACTGAAGCTTTCTTT
CASSPPAGQGALNTEAFF
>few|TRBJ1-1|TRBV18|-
TGTGCCAGCTCACCGTCATTCGGTTGGGCTGAAGCTTTCTTT
CASSPSFGWAEAFF
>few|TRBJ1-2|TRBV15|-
TGTGCCACCAGCAGAGATGAAGGGGAGGGCTACACCTTC
CATSRDEGEGYTF
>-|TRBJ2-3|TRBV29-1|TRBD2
TGCAGCGGCCGAAGGACTAGCGGGACAGATACGCAGTATTTT
CSGRRTSGTDTQYF
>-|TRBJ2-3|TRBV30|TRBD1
TGTGCCTGGGGACGGACAGGGGTGGGCACAGATACGCAGTATTTT
CAWGRTGVGTDTQYF
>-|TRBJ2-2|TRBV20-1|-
TGCAGTCCCAGGGGCGACGGGGAGCTGTTTTTT
CSPRGDGELFF
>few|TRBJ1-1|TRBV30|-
TGTGCCTGGCGGGTTGACGGAAACACTGAAGCTTTCTTT
CAWRVDGNTEAFF
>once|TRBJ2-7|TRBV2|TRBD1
TGTGCCAGCAGTGACCCCCAGGGGGCCTACGAGCAGTACTTC
CASSDPQGAYEQYF
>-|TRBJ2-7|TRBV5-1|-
TGCGCCAGCAGTACCGGGGCAACCTACGAGCAGTACTTC
CASSTGATYEQYF
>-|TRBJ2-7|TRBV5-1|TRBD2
TGCGCCAGCAGCGGCGGGACTAGCGGGAACTACGAGCAGTACTTC
CASSGGTSGNYEQYF
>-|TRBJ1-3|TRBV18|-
TGTGCCAGCTCACCACAGTTAGACAGGCCGGACTCTGGAAACACCATATATTTT
CASSPQLDRPDSGNTIYF
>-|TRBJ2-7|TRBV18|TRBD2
TGTGCCAGCTCACCACTAAGCTATGGGACTAGCGGGAGCTACGAGCAGTACTTC
CASSPLSYGTSGSYEQYF